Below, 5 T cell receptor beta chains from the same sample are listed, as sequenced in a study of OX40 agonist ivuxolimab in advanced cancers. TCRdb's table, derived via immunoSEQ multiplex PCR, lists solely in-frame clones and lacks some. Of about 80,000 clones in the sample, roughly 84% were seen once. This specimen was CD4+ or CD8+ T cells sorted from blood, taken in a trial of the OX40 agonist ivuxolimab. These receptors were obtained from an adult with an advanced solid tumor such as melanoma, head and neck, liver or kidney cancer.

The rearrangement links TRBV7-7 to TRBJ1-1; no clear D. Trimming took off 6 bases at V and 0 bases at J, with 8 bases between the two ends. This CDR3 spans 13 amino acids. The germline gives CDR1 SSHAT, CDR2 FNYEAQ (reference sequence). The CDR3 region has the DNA TGTGCCAGCAGTCGAGACCTGAACACTGAAGCTTTCTTT. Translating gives CASSRDLNTEAFF.

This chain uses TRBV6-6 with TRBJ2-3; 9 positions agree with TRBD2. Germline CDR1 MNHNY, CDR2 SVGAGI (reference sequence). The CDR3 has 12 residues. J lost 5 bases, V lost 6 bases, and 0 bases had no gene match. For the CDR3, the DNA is TGTGCCAGCAGACTAGCGGGAGATACGCAGTATTTT. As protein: CASRLAGDTQYF.

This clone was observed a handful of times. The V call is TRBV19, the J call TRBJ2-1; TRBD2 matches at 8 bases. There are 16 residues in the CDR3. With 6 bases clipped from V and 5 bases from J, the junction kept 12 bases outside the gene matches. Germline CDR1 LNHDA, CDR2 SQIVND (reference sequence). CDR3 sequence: CASRTIAGRIDNEQFF. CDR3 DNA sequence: TGTGCCAGTAGGACGATAGCGGGGAGAATAGACAATGAGCAGTTCTTC. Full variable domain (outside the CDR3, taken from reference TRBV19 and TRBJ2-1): DGGITQSPKYLFRKEGQNVTLSCEQNLNHDAMYWYRQDPGQGLRLIYYSQIVNDFQKGDIAEGYSVSREKKESFPLTVTSAQKNPTAFYLCASRTIAGRIDNEQFFGPGTRLTVL.

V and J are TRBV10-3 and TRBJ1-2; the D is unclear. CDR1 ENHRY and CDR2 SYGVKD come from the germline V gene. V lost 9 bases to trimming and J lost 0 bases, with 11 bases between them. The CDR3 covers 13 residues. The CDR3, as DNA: TGTGCCATTACAGTAGATCCTAACTATGGCTACACCTTC. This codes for CAITVDPNYGYTF.

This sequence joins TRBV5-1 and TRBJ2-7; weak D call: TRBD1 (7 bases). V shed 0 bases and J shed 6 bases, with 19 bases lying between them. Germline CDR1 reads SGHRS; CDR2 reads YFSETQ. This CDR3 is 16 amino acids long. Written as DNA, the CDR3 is TGCGCCAGCAGCTTGGAATCTTCGCGGCAGGGGGGCGAGCAGTACTTC. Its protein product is CASSLESSRQGGEQYF.